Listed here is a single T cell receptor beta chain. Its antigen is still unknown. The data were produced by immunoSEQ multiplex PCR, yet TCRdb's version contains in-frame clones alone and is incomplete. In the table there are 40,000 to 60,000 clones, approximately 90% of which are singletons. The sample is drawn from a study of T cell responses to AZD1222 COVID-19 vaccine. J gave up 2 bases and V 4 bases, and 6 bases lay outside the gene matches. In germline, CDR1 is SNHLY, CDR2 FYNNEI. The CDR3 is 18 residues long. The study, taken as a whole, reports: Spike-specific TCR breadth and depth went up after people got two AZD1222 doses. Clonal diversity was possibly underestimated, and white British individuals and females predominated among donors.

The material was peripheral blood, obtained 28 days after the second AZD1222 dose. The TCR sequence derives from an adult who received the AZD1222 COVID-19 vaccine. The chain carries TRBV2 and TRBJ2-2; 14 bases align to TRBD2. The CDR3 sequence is CASSGLAGGPYNTGELFF. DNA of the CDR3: TGTGCCAGCAGTGGACTAGCGGGAGGGCCCTATAACACCGGGGAGCTGTTTTTT.